This TCR beta chain was sequenced for a study of T cell repertoires in cytomegalovirus infection. Study conclusions and caveats: Summed frequency of shared TCR beta families picked out CMV carriers who also had the relevant HLA. HLA-C-restricted, CMV-specific TCR beta clonotypes were dominant ex vivo.

Germline CDR1 reads SGHRS; CDR2 reads YFSETQ. V lost 1 base, J lost 10 bases, and 13 bases stayed unmatched. There are 16 residues in the CDR3. TCRdb processed the reads anew with MiXCR; each CDR3 protein has one entry. The sample yields a few hundred thousand distinct CDR3 sequences, almost 40% seen once. The count of this clonotype is one. Antigen unknown. The receptor was derived from a human donor in good health (CMV status not recorded). Some clones in this sample may be carry-over from other donors' samples. The sample in question was cultured PBMCs, obtained from culture after CMV antigen stimulation. The chain is built from TRBV5-1 and TRBJ1-4; 7 bases match TRBD1. For the CDR3, the DNA is TGCGCCAGCAGCTTGATGTCCGGGACAGCCCTCCGAAAACTGTTTTTT. The encoded protein is CASSLMSGTALRKLFF. The entire variable domain, with the rest obtained from reference TRBV5-1 and TRBJ1-4, is as follows: KAGVTQTPRYLIKTRGQQVTLSCSPISGHRSVSWYQQTPGQGLQFLFEYFSETQRNKGNFPGRFSGRQFSNSRSEMNVSTLELGDSALYLCASSLMSGTALRKLFFGSGTQLSVL.